This T cell receptor (beta chain) appears in the sequencing data of a study of T cell responses to AZD1222 COVID-19 vaccine. Regarding this clone: Its antigen is as yet unknown.

Study-wide results and limits: Increased Spike-specific TCR breadth and depth were observed after two AZD1222 doses. All repertoire sampling was performed exclusively after the peak T cell response. Across the whole spike, CD4 TCRs peaked at regions 160-218 and 743-854. The donor cohort was predominantly white British with a female majority, and clonal diversity may have been underestimated.

The repertoire was sequenced with immunoSEQ multiplex PCR; TCRdb's copy has only in-frame clones and lacks some. The data contain some 50,000 clones, around 87% of them singletons. Material: peripheral blood, obtained on day 0 of AZD1222 vaccination. The source of this sequence is an adult in good health.

CDR3: CAWSPFPGIFHF. In DNA, the CDR3 is TGTGCCTGGAGTCCCTTCCCGGGGATTTTCCACTTT. The V and J genes are TRBV30 and TRBJ1-6; D is ambiguous. The ends were cut back, 2 bases at V and 17 bases at J, with 16 bases in the middle. CDR1 and CDR2 from the germline V gene are GTSNPN and SVGIG (reference sequence). The CDR3 sequence is 12 residues long.